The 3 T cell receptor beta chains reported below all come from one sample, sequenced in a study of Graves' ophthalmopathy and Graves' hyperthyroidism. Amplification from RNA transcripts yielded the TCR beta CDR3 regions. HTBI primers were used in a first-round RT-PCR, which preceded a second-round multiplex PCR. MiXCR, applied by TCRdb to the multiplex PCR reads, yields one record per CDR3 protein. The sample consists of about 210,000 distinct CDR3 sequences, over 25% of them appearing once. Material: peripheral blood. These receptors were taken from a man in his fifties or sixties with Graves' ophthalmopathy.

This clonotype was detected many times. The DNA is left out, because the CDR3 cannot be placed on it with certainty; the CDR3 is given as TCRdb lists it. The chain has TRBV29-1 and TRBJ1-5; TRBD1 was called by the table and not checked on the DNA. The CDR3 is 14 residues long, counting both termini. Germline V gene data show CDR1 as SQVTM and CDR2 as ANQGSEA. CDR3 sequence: CSVGEGSLNQPQHF.

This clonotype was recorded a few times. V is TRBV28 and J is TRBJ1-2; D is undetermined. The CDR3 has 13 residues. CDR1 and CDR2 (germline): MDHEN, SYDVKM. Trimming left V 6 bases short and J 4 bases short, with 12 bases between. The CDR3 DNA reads TGTGCCAGCAGGTCCACAGAGTTCTATGGCTACACCTTC. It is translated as CASRSTEFYGYTF.

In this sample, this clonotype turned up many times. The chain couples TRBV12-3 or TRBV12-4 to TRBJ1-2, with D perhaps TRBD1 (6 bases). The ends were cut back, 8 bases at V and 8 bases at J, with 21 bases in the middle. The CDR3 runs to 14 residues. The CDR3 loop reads CASVRLGGLGGYTF. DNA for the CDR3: TGTGCCAGCGTGCGGCTCGGGGGGCTGGGGGGCTACACCTTC.